This entry features one T cell receptor (beta chain) sequence. Its antigen remains undetermined. Within one base of it there is no much larger clone, and no base qualities were kept. The data derive from a study of cytomegalovirus exposure and HLA in healthy donors (dated by TCRdb to the late 2010s). With regard to the full study: An earlier analysis of approximately 640 of the donors reported more than 250 Gb of sequence data and more than 90 million unique TCR beta sequences from about 200 million T cells. Around 300 gigabases of sequencing data and approximately 93 million unique TCR sequences were included in an early release covering roughly 600 HLA-typed donors. Of the roughly 410 genotyped donors, 70% to 90% were placed in the genetic ancestry cluster associated with self-reported Caucasian donors. The study aimed to test whether signatures of past pathogen exposure could be identified by cataloging public T cell receptors. The T cell repertoires of 666 subjects were profiled by immunosequencing and related to cytomegalovirus serostatus. Along with the 666-subject first cohort, a separate validation cohort of over a hundred different subjects was used. To predict cytomegalovirus infection status, the study brought together high-throughput TCR immunosequencing, statistical association of individual TCRs with disease status, and machine learning. In a later analysis, previously published TCR beta repertoires from hundreds of donors were re-analyzed and high-resolution HLA genotyping was added so that TCR occurrence patterns could be studied. Rather than drawing on any new phenotypic data, the later analysis identified candidate immune exposures from TCR beta sequences and the way those sequences occurred across donors. In an earlier analysis of over 550 of the donors, high-throughput TCR beta sequencing was used to judge whether each TCR beta V gene segment behaved as functional or pseudogenic. Donor age, sex, ethnicity and CMV serostatus were compiled together with the repertoire data. In a later genetic analysis, genome-wide SNP genotypes for about three fifths of the 666 donors were used, and that subset was treated as a discovery cohort. Every discovery cohort repertoire had been produced on one sequencing platform. Both class I and class II loci were covered by HLA typing, at four-digit resolution. Typing coverage differed by locus: A, B, C, DRB1 and DQB1 were typed in roughly 620-630 donors, DQA1 in about 560, DPA1 in around 610, and DPB1 in just under 490. Because of strong linkage in the cohort, roughly five DR-DQ haplotypes were treated as single units for association and clustering. Across 300 to 500 genotyped donors of the cohort, an average of approximately 220,000 unique TCR beta nucleotide sequences per donor were sequenced, and roughly 20% of those sequences were non-productive. Broad study findings and their caveats: According to a later analysis, TCR association rates differed among HLA loci, with DRB1 alleles showing the most associated TCRs and HLA-C alleles showing the fewest. In both the original and validation cohorts, the classifier was reported to diagnose cytomegalovirus status with high specificity and sensitivity. A later analysis found that most CMV-associated TCR beta chains appeared HLA-restricted, with HLA associations seemingly driven largely by CMV exposure. CMV serostatus was the only immune exposure information available for the cohort. Correlated functional status among segregating V segments might be attributable to linkage disequilibrium, but an unknown experimental factor could not be ruled out. An earlier analysis of approximately 530 of the donors showed that most TCR beta V segments appeared in productive rearrangements either about 87% or about 30% of the time, which broadly matched IMGT annotations. Because counts were too low, around 17 rarely observed V segments, including chromosome 9 orphons, were left out of the earlier analysis of several hundred of the donors. Because HLA typing was unavailable for some donors at each locus, only the typed subset was used in association tests. Several of the top co-occurrence clusters appeared to be linked to parvovirus B19, influenza, CMV and Epstein-Barr virus, according to a later analysis. Three of the identified cytomegalovirus-associated TCR beta chains were confirmed in vitro to be specific for cytomegalovirus antigens. The presence/absence analyses assumed that sequencing depth was roughly uniform across donors, and that assumption may not be true. A further reported finding was that TCR beta sequences accurately predicted the HLA-A and HLA-B alleles for most subjects in the first cohort. Because the 87-base-pair reads could not distinguish some IMGT-functional V segments, including TRBV6-2 and TRBV6-3, those segments were excluded. This cohort had only TCR beta chains sequenced, and the lack of alpha or paired-chain data limited which features could be detected. Compared with the approximately 710-donor mean, donors in an Asian-associated ancestry cluster had fewer N-insertions in productive TCRs, according to a later genetic analysis. The sequencing pipeline was judged likely to have produced a cluster of highly shared sequence variants as a technical artifact. When HLA alleles, especially DR and DQ, strongly co-occurred, attributing TCR associations to individual alleles was difficult. A later analysis found that HLA-associated TCR beta chains were more clonally expanded and had lower generation probabilities than equally common non-associated chains. At a false discovery rate of 0.05, a later analysis linked roughly 17,000 TCR beta sequences to specific HLA alleles. V-gene and J-gene trimming of TCR beta chains was associated with a missense DCLRE1C variant in a later genetic analysis, and the association was replicated in an independent cohort. The authors suggested that the approach could potentially be extended to other disease states and immunological phenotypes. In the study, some 160 TCR beta chains were listed as associated with cytomegalovirus. Across donors, most TCR sequences were observed very rarely, whereas some public TCRs were present in many individuals.

V is clipped by 4 bases and J by 3 bases, and the sequence between their germline boundaries is 16 bases long. Via the germline V gene, CDR1 is LGHNA and CDR2 YSLEER. Including the terminal cysteine and phenylalanine, the CDR3 comprises 15 residues. The retained sequence is limited to the CDR3, 45 bases, with the frame set at the first base. Libraries were made using the immunoSEQ multiplex PCR assay. For the multiplex PCR, a mixture combining 60 forward primers for TCR Vbeta segments and 13 reverse primers for TCR Jbeta segments was used. Amplification of the CDR3 region of rearranged TCR beta genes was performed with a multiplex PCR assay on genomic DNA. On the Illumina HiSeq System, the amplified TCR beta libraries were sequenced as 87-base-pair reads. The authors' analysis ran thus. Across the 500 to 850 repertoires, a later analysis counted 80 million or so unique TCR beta chains, 9 million to 14 million of which were shared by at least two donors. Raw reads were error-corrected and collapsed into unique sequences by a nearest-neighbor algorithm in which closely related sequences were merged to remove PCR and sequencing errors. To assign V, D and J gene segments, CDR3 sequences were aligned to IMGT reference sequences. Each retained sequence needed at least a six-nucleotide match to both a V gene segment and a J gene segment. A rearrangement counted as productive if the CDR3 had no stop codons and remained in frame with V and J, and every other rearrangement counted as non-productive. Following IMGT convention, CDR3 was defined as the stretch from the second conserved V-encoded cysteine to the conserved J-encoded phenylalanine. The earlier analysis of a few hundred of the donors excluded any sequence lacking an unambiguous match to a single V gene segment. An earlier analysis of several hundred of the donors called V segments functional above 56.7% productive rearrangements and segregating when the between-donor standard deviation exceeded 5%. A statistical classification framework was built to diagnose cytomegalovirus status from the catalog of TCR beta chain sequences. In a later analysis, V and J genes were assigned by comparing TCR nucleotide sequences against IMGT/GENE-DB human TR gene sequences. The TCRdist pipeline was used in a later analysis to assign CDR3 sequences and most-parsimonious VDJ recombination scenarios. A later analysis defined each TCR beta chain by its CDR3 amino acid sequence plus V-gene family, and excluded reads lacking a unique V-gene family. In a later analysis, several hundred highly shared, low-generation-probability nucleotide sequences were removed to address suspected cross-contamination and a sequencing artifact. A later analysis calculated a clonal expansion index for each public chain from normalized within-repertoire ranks of inferred template counts. Generation probabilities in a later analysis came from a VDJ recombination model fitted to out-of-frame rearrangements, and those results were checked against IGoR. Hypergeometric tests were used in a later analysis to score TCR-TCR, TCR-HLA and TCR-CMV co-occurrence, with a repertoire-size bias correction applied to the TCR pairs. In a later analysis, false discovery rates were estimated by permuting HLA or CMV assignments 20 times. In a later analysis, co-occurring TCRs were grouped using DBSCAN, and TCRdist sequence similarity was added for clustering within HLA-allele-positive subsets. Repertoires with fewer than 30,000 or more than 120,000 public chains were left out of co-occurrence clustering, as were roughly five repertoires with anomalous nucleotide sharing. TCRdb's version of the immuneACCESS table is confined to in-frame rearrangements and falls short of the full clone set. An unresolved V gene accounts for under half of the shortfall where checked; the remainder is of unknown origin. For V, J and clone size, that table is used; D and trimming come from the DNA. This sample comprises under 150,000 clones, about four fifths of them detected only once. Jointly, the top ten make up around 3.1% of the sample.

The cohort consisted of 670 or so healthy bone marrow donors. At the time of sampling, every cohort member was nominally healthy, though immune exposures that went unrecorded were likely present. The donor tested CMV seronegative and was one of the 352 seronegative cohort members. Every donor gave a peripheral blood sample, and the peripheral blood mononuclear cells from that sample were used for TCR beta sequencing. Genomic DNA extraction from the blood cell samples was performed with the Qiagen DNeasy Blood Extraction Kit. The V and J genes are TRBV4-3 and TRBJ2-7; a weak D assignment points to TRBD2 (6 bases agree). The sample comprised PBMCs. This clonotype originated in a female donor in good health and CMV-seronegative. The CDR3 region has the sequence CASSREAGSFYEQYF. The nucleotide sequence reads TGCGCCAGCAGCCGGGAGGCGGGGTCGTTCTACGAGCAGTACTTC.